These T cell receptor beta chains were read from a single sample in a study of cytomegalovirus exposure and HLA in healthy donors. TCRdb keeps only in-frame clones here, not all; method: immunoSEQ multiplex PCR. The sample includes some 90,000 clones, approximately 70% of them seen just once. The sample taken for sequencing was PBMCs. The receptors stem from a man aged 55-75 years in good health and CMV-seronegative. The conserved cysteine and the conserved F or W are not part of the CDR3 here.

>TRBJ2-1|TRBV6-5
ASTIAGGNYNEQF
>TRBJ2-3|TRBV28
ASRGPQEADTQY
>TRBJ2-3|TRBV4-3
ASSLQVTGDFTDTQY
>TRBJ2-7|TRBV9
ASSVEPGGALVDEQY
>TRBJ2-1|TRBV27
ASSLEGSYNEQF
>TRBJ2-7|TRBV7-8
ASSSDGASGHL
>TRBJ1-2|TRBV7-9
ASSLDVRDYGYT
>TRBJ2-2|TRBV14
ASSLFSGLELF
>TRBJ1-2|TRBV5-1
ASSIQGGNYGYT
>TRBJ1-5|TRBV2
ASSGGGNQPQH
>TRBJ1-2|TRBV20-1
SAGRTGPYT
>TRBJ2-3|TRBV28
ASSPLTGTLGTDTQY
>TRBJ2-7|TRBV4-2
ASSQPGNSYEQY
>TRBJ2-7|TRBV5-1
ASSTVPGLAGSYEQY
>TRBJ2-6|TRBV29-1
SVSPLYSGANVLT
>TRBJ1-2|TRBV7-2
ASSPGQGNYGYT
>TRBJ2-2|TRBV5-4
ASSFLRDRNTGELF
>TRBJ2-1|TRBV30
AWSRLAGVAEL
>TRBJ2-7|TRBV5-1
ASSLDRTRYEQY
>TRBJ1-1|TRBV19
ASSTDEGRYAF
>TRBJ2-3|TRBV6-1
ASSQLGDTQY
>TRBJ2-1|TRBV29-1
SVRSVEGHEQF
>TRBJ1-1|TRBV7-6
ASSLRRTENTEAF
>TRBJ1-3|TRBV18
ASSPLDRGYTIY
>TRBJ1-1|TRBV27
ASSFGTGRAVEAF
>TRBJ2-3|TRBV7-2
ASSLEPAGGGDTQY
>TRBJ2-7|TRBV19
ASSITSGIEQY
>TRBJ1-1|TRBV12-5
ASGSPTGMENTEAF
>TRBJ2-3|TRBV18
ASSPGQGGTDTQY
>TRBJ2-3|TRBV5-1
ASSLVAGGQGQY
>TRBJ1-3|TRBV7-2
ASGQTGSGNTIY
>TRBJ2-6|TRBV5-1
ASLGPGQEAGANVLT
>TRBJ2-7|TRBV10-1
ASSTGRPYEQY
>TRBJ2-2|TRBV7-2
ASSLGGTSNTGELF
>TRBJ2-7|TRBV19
ASSEVGDEQY
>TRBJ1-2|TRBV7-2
ASSLGGQDGYT
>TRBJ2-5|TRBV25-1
ATPPYRGARQETQY
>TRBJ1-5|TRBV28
ASNRVGQPQH
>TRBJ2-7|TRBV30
AWSGGAGEQY
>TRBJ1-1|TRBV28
ASSFPGNTEAF
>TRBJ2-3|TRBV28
ASSTGTGSDTQY
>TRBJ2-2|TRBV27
ASSYKVPPPGLAVVTGELF
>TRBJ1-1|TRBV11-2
ASSLTEGNTEAF
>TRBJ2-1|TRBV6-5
ASSVTGLASNEQF
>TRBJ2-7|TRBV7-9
ASSPPRTRVYEQY
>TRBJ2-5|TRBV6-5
ASSFVLAGGRETQY